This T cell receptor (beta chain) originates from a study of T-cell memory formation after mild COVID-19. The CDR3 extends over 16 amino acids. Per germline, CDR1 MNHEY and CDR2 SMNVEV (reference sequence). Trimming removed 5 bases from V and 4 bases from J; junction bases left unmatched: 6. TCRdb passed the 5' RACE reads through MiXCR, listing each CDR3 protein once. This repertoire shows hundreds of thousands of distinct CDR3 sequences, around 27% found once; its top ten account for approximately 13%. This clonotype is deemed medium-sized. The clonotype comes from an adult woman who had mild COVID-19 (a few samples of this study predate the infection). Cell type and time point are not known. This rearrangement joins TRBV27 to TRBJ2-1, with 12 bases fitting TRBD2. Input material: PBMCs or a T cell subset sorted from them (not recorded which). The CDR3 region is CASSPGTSGFYNEQFF. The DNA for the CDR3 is TGTGCCAGCAGTCCCGGGACTAGCGGGTTTTACAATGAGCAGTTCTTC.